The following is a TCR beta chain sequence with its context. This clonotype showed up many times. What antigen it recognizes has not been identified. No base-level quality is on record; no much larger clone is a single base apart. The sample was run on an Illumina NovaSeq 6000. Using 5'RACE with constant-segment primers, TCRalpha and TCRbeta cDNA libraries were constructed, with sample barcodes and unique molecular identifiers added in the process. Trizol reagent was used to extract RNA from every sample. The libraries were amplified in two PCR steps, and the second step added a second sample barcode and Illumina TruSeq adapters. Sequencing of libraries was performed on an Illumina NovaSeq with 2 x 150 bp paired-end reads. The authors processed their data as follows. Reads were demultiplexed and collapsed into UMI-guided consensus sequences with migec v1.2.7. Using mixcr v2.1.11, UMI consensuses were aligned to TRA and TRB V and J templates and then assembled into clonotypes. Expanded or contracted clonotypes were those called significant by both edgeR and NoisET, with noise models trained on biological replicates. edgeR calls used a false discovery rate-adjusted p below 0.01 and a log2 fold-change threshold of 1. As an exploratory analysis of dynamics, max-normalized trajectories of the 1000 most abundant clonotypes were examined by PCA with hierarchical clustering. Separately sequenced CD4+ and CD8+ repertoires were used to assign the CD4 or CD8 phenotype of responding clones. The raw public data were reprocessed by TCRdb itself: fastp quality trimming at Q25, MiXCR clonotype calling, in-frame beta chains only. CDR3 protein duplicates are merged, each entry listing the most common genes and DNA. It is TCRdb's table, rather than the study itself, that gives the V and J calls and clone size. The sample has 300,000 to 350,000 distinct CDR3 sequences on record, approximately 19% of them singletons. The top ten hold more than 20% of the sample.

These data originate in a study of T-cell memory formation after mild COVID-19 (dated by TCRdb to about 2021). For the wider study: Most TCR sequence clusters were specific to one of the two donors. Longitudinal TCRalpha and TCRbeta repertoire sequencing tracked T-cell clones expanding and contracting after mild COVID-19 in a couple of donors. The cohort was made up of two young adult volunteers, one female and one male, who were previously healthy.

PBMCs were isolated by Ficoll-Paque density gradient centrifugation. The full study reports these points: Some responding clones were detected in pre-infection memory, which suggested that pre-existing cross-reactive memory T cells had joined the SARS-CoV-2 response. Contracting CD4+ clones turned up mainly in the CM and EM memory subsets, whereas EMRA was where CD8+ clones were enriched. The second-wave clones that peaked on day 37 were not confirmed to be SARS-CoV-2 specific. Clones contracting from day 15 to 85 had balanced CD4/CD8 phenotypes, while a second wave expanding from day 15 to 37 was biased towards CD4+. The study covered only two mild cases, and larger cohorts including severe cases with pre-infection samples were considered necessary.

V trim: 3 bases; J trim: 5 bases; unmatched bases: 7. CDR1 and CDR2 (ENHRY, SYGVKD) derive from the germline V gene. The CDR3 goes from the cysteine to the phenylalanine over 15 residues. Only the CDR3 DNA is retained, 45 bases long and in frame from the first base. Sample: PBMCs or a T cell subset sorted from them (not recorded which). Recombination connected TRBV10-3 to TRBJ2-5; TRBD2 aligns with 9 central bases. The TCR comes from a man between 18 and 29 years old who had mild COVID-19 (a few samples of this study predate the infection). The sample titles of this study are shuffled in the database, so cell type and time point are left out; the donor was told from shared clones. The nucleotide sequence is TGTGCCATCAGTGAAGGCGGGGGGGCCCGTGAGACCCAGTACTTC. It specifies CAISEGGGARETQYF.